This is a list of T cell receptor beta chains from one sample in a study of a mutant IDH1 vaccine in newly diagnosed glioma. Here immunoSEQ multiplex PCR was the method, and the copy in TCRdb shows in-frame clones only, minus some. The sample lists over 50,000 clones, 85% to 90% occurring once. No antigens are known for them. The sample here was PBMCs, taken from a glioma patient whose treatment included an IDH1 peptide vaccine. The origin of the receptors is a woman aged 40 to 50 with glioma. The CDR3 runs from the conserved cysteine through the conserved F or W. Each record gives: V gene, J gene, D gene, clone size, CDR3 DNA, CDR3 protein. D genes are given only for firm matches. Only some rows state a clone size, as once, few, many or a class for expanded clones.

TRBV29-1	TRBJ2-5	.	.	TGCAGCGTTGAATCGGGGGCCGGAGAGACCCAGTACTTC	CSVESGAGETQYF
TRBV28	TRBJ1-5	TRBD1	few	TGTGCCAGCAGTAAACACCGGACAGGGTTCAATCAGCCCCAGCATTTT	CASSKHRTGFNQPQHF
TRBV7-8	TRBJ1-5	.	.	TGTGCCAGCAGCTCGGACAGCGGGTACAATCAGCCCCAGCATTTT	CASSSDSGYNQPQHF
TRBV5-8	TRBJ2-1	TRBD1	.	TGTGCCATGGACAGGGGGCAGGGATTAAATGAGCAGTTCTTC	CAMDRGQGLNEQFF
TRBV28	TRBJ1-2	.	.	TGTGCCACCAGCGGCGGGGGAAACTATGGCTACACCTTC	CATSGGGNYGYTF
TRBV2	TRBJ2-2	.	.	TGTGCCAGCAGTTCGACAGGCGGCACCGGGGAGCTGTTTTTT	CASSSTGGTGELFF
TRBV15	TRBJ2-2	.	.	TGTGCCACCAGCAGAGACCACGCTCTCGGGGAGCTGTTTTTT	CATSRDHALGELFF
TRBV6-1	TRBJ2-1	TRBD1	.	TGTGCCAGCAGTGAGTGGGACAGGGAGCTATACAATGAGCAGTTCTTC	CASSEWDRELYNEQFF
TRBV4-2	TRBJ1-1	.	once	TGTGCCAGCAGCCAAGAGGAGGGCGTGAACACTGAAGCTTTCTTT	CASSQEEGVNTEAFF
TRBV7-6	TRBJ1-1	.	.	TGTGCCAGCAGCTTAAGGGCGAACACTGAAGCTTTCTTT	CASSLRANTEAFF
TRBV5-1	TRBJ1-5	TRBD1	.	TGCGCCAGCAGCGCGGGACAGGGGGATCAGCCCCAGCATTTT	CASSAGQGDQPQHF
TRBV6-5	TRBJ2-7	.	.	TGTGCCAGCAGTGACCCGACGGTAGAAACGCAGTACTTC	CASSDPTVETQYF
TRBV19	TRBJ2-1	.	.	TGTGCCTCCCAGCAGCCAGGACTCCCCTACAATGAGCAGTTCTTC	CASQQPGLPYNEQFF
TRBV14	TRBJ2-1	.	.	TGTGCCAGCAGCCAAGAGCCAGCGGTACTGCATGAGCAGTTCTTC	CASSQEPAVLHEQFF
TRBV2	TRBJ1-1	.	.	TGTGCCAGCAGTGAAACGACGGGAAAAGCTTTCTTT	CASSETTGKAFF
TRBV5-1	TRBJ2-7	TRBD2	few	TGCGCCAGCAGCTTGGAGGCTAGCGGGAGGGGCGAGCAGTACTTC	CASSLEASGRGEQYF
TRBV28	TRBJ2-7	.	.	TGTGCCAGCAGTTTAGGCTCAACCTACGAGCAGTACTTC	CASSLGSTYEQYF
TRBV5-1	TRBJ2-7	TRBD1	.	TGCGCCAGCAGCTTAGGACAGGGCCCCTACGAGCAGTACTTC	CASSLGQGPYEQYF
TRBV2	TRBJ1-5	.	.	TGTGCCAGCAGTGAAAGTCGGGGGGCGAGGCAGCCCCAGCATTTT	CASSESRGARQPQHF
TRBV19	TRBJ2-1	TRBD2	.	TGTGCCAGTAGTACCGGGACTAGCATCAATGAGCAGTTCTTC	CASSTGTSINEQFF
TRBV6-4	TRBJ1-6	.	.	TGTGCCAGCAGTGTAGGGGACGGACATAATTCACCCCTCCACTTT	CASSVGDGHNSPLHF
TRBV4-3	TRBJ2-7	.	.	TGCGCCAGCAGCCAAGTGGTTCAGGTAGGATACGAGCAGTACTTC	CASSQVVQVGYEQYF
TRBV7-8	TRBJ2-3	TRBD2	.	TGTGCCAGCAGCTTATTCGCGGCGGGAGGGTTAGATACGCAGTATTTT	CASSLFAAGGLDTQYF
TRBV2	TRBJ1-1	.	.	TGTGCCAGCAGTGATTACTCGCTCCCTGAAGCTTTCTTT	CASSDYSLPEAFF
TRBV7-9	TRBJ1-2	TRBD1	.	TGTGCCAGCAGCTTAGAGCAACACAGGGGGCGCGGCTACACCTTC	CASSLEQHRGRGYTF
TRBV6-5	TRBJ2-7	TRBD1	once	TGTGCCAGCAGGCCGGGACAGGGGACAAACGAGCAGTACTTC	CASRPGQGTNEQYF
TRBV4-1	TRBJ2-3	TRBD2	.	TGCGCCAGCAGCCAAGTGGGACTAGCGGGCAGCACAGATACGCAGTATTTT	CASSQVGLAGSTDTQYF
TRBV6-1	TRBJ2-3	TRBD2	.	TGTGCCAGCAGTGCGGGGGGGGGCTCTGATACGCAGTATTTT	CASSAGGGSDTQYF
TRBV5-1	TRBJ1-4	.	.	TGCGCCAGCAGCCATATGGGGGTAGGGGAAAAACTGTTTTTT	CASSHMGVGEKLFF